Below, 26 T cell receptor beta chains from the same sample are listed, as sequenced in a study of T cells in Graves' hyperthyroidism and ophthalmopathy. Amplification targeted TCR beta CDR3 regions from RNA transcripts. HTBI primers were used for first-round RT-PCR of the TCR CDR3. Via MiXCR, TCRdb re-called the multiplex PCR reads, giving one row per CDR3 protein. This sample has a few hundred thousand distinct CDR3 sequences, with roughly 20% found just once. Sequencing was done on a sample of blood. Source of these receptors: a young man with Graves' hyperthyroidism.

A few counts support this clonotype. This chain connects TRBV7-2 to TRBJ2-7; tentatively, D is TRBD1 (5 bases). The CDR3 consists of 14 residues. The V gene lost 1 base and the J gene lost 4 bases, with 11 bases spanning the gap. The germline gives CDR1 SGHTA, CDR2 FQGNSA. The CDR3 coding sequence is TGTGCCAGCAGCTTAGTAACGACAGATTACGAGCAGTACTTC. It encodes CASSLVTTDYEQYF.

The genes are TRBV5-1 and TRBJ1-2; D not resolved. V lost 4 bases, J lost 1 base, and 14 bases lay in between. The CDR3 covers 15 residues. Germline assignment: CDR1 SGHRS and CDR2 YFSETQ. The CDR3 here is CASSTGRSINYGYTF. The CDR3 DNA follows: TGCGCCAGCAGCACCGGACGGAGCATTAACTATGGCTACACCTTC.

The J gene is TRBJ2-2, the V gene TRBV2; no clear D. Germline CDR1 reads SNHLY; CDR2 reads FYNNEI. The CDR3 has 13 amino acids. V shed 4 bases and J shed 6 bases, with 9 bases lying between them. CDR3 protein: CASSVDPSGELFF. The CDR3, as DNA: TGTGCCAGCAGTGTGGACCCCTCCGGGGAGCTGTTTTTT.

Ten or more counts support this clonotype. V is TRBV28 and J is TRBJ1-1, with 7 positions matching TRBD1. J gave up 8 bases and V 6 bases, and 6 bases lay outside the gene matches. Looked up from germline, CDR1 is MDHEN and CDR2 is SYDVKM. The CDR3 runs to 12 residues. CDR3 nucleotide sequence: TGTGCCAGCAGGCAGACAGGGAACGAAGCTTTCTTT. Protein product: CASRQTGNEAFF. The full variable domain, rest sourced from reference TRBV28 and TRBJ1-1, is DVKVTQSSRYLVKRTGEKVFLECVQDMDHENMFWYRQDPGLGLRLIYFSYDVKMKEKGDIPEGYSVSREKKERFSLILESASTNQTSMYLCASRQTGNEAFFGQGTRLTVV.

V and J are TRBV4-1 and TRBJ2-7; D unclear. Germline lookup yields CDR1 MGHRA and CDR2 YSYEKL. The CDR3 loop spans 15 amino acids. The V and J ends lost 3 bases and 1 base respectively, with 13 bases between them. The CDR3 bases are TGCGCCAGCAGCCATCTAACAGATTATTCCTACGAGCAGTACTTC. Protein: CASSHLTDYSYEQYF.

Comments on this clonotype: A read error may be the cause here, since a much bigger clone is one base away. The CDR3 reads CASSHQTGYEQYV. In nucleotides, the CDR3 is TGTGCCAGCAGCCACCAGACAGGTTACGAGCAGTACGTC. The chain employs TRBV14 and TRBJ2-7; tentative D call: TRBD1 (6 bases). CDR1 and CDR2 (germline): SGHDN, FVKESK. Trimming shortened V by 3 bases and J by 4 bases, and 10 bases separated the two germline ends. This CDR3 comprises 13 residues.

Only one count was recorded for this clonotype. The rearrangement joins TRBV27 to TRBJ2-7, with 12 bases lining up with TRBD2. In germline, CDR1 is MNHEY, CDR2 SMNVEV (reference sequence). Trimming cost V 5 bases and J 0 bases; bases outside gene matches: 8. There are 17 residues in the CDR3. This chain's CDR3 is CASSPHGLAGNSYEQYF. CDR3 DNA sequence: TGTGCCAGCAGTCCCCACGGACTAGCGGGAAACTCCTACGAGCAGTACTTC.

This clonotype was seen a few times. The chain carries TRBV12-3 or TRBV12-4 and TRBJ2-5, with a tentative D call TRBD1 (6 bases). The V end lost 6 bases, the J end lost 3 bases, and 14 bases lay between the germline ends. The CDR3 totals 14 residues. The CDR3 spells CASSLGDIEETQYF. The CDR3 DNA reads as TGTGCCAGCAGCCTGGGGGACATTGAAGAGACCCAGTACTTC.

This clonotype was recorded at least ten times. The rearrangement uses TRBV9 and TRBJ1-2; D gene ambiguous. The CDR3 has 14 amino acids. CDR1 is SGDLS, CDR2 YYNGEE, per germline. V was trimmed by 4 bases and J by 6 bases, leaving 16 bases between them. The DNA for the CDR3 is TGTGCCAGCAGCCTACCGGACTTACACGATGGCTACACCTTC. Encoded protein: CASSLPDLHDGYTF. The full variable domain, completed using reference TRBV9 and TRBJ1-2, is DSGVTQTPKHLITATGQRVTLRCSPRSGDLSVYWYQQSLDQGLQFLIQYYNGEERAKGNILERFSAQQFPDLHSELNLSSLELGDSALYFCASSLPDLHDGYTFGSGTRLTVV.

This clonotype has at least ten counts. The genes are TRBV6-2 or TRBV6-3 and TRBJ1-3; D unresolved. There are 18 residues in the CDR3. Germline values: CDR1 MNHEY, CDR2 SVGEGT. Deletions cut 0 bases from V and 0 bases from J, with 15 bases between. CDR3 amino acids: CASSYSSGSHGSGNTIYF. The CDR3 DNA reads as TGTGCCAGCAGTTACTCGAGCGGAAGCCATGGCTCTGGAAACACCATATATTTT.

The chain couples TRBV7-3 to TRBJ1-2; D possibly corresponds to TRBD1 (6 bases). The germline V and J ends were trimmed by 5 bases and 0 bases, with 19 bases remaining between them. The length of the CDR3 is 17 residues. The germline gives CDR1 SGHTA, CDR2 FQGTGA. CDR3 nucleotides: TGTGCCAGCAGCCCTCTGGAGGGGGGTTCGACTAACTATGGCTACACCTTC. This gives the protein CASSPLEGGSTNYGYTF.

The gene calls are TRBV30 and TRBJ1-2; maybe TRBD1 (5 bases). The CDR3 is 14 residues long. Germline lookup yields CDR1 GTSNPN and CDR2 SVGIG (reference sequence). Trimming took off 2 bases at V and 4 bases at J, with 14 bases between the two ends. The CDR3 region has the DNA TGTGCCTGGAGTTGGGGCGGGGCTCCCTATGGCTACACCTTC. It encodes CAWSWGGAPYGYTF.

This clonotype was counted between two and nine times. The chain is built from TRBV20-1 and TRBJ1-2, with TRBD1 matching 7 bases. Losses at the gene ends were 6 bases for V and 2 bases for J; bases not matched to a gene: 15. Germline V gene lookup returns CDR1 DFQATT and CDR2 SNEGSKA (reference sequence). CDR3 length: 16 residues. DNA for the CDR3: TGCAGTGCCACGGGGTGGGCAGGGGGTCTCAACTATGGCTACACCTTC. Protein product: CSATGWAGGLNYGYTF.

The V and J genes are TRBV19 and TRBJ1-2; D gene uncertain. The CDR3 covers 14 residues. Germline V lookup: CDR1 LNHDA, CDR2 SQIVND (reference sequence). V lost 5 bases, J lost 1 base, and 11 bases lay in between. The CDR3 sequence is CASSSFANNYGYTF. The CDR3 DNA reads TGTGCCAGTAGTTCCTTTGCGAATAACTATGGCTACACCTTC.

This clonotype was counted many times. The gene calls are TRBV30 and TRBJ1-3, with unresolved D. The V end was cut by 1 base, the J end by 2 bases, with 9 bases between. This CDR3 region has 14 residues. Germline CDR1 reads GTSNPN; CDR2 reads SVGIG (reference sequence). The CDR3 DNA follows: TGTGCCTGGAGTGAAGGGTTTACTGGAAACACCATATATTTT. Amino acid sequence: CAWSEGFTGNTIYF.

This clonotype was observed at least ten times. V and J are TRBV15 and TRBJ2-2; the D gene could be TRBD1 or TRBD2 (5 bases each). CDR3 length: 14 residues. The germline gives CDR1 LNHNV, CDR2 YYDKDF (reference sequence). Trimming shortened V by 6 bases and J by 7 bases, and 15 bases separated the two germline ends. The CDR3 coding sequence is TGTGCCACCAGATCTCGCCATGGGGGCGGGGAGCTGTTTTTT. Translation: CATRSRHGGGELFF.

This clonotype was detected a few times. The rearrangement uses TRBV2 and TRBJ2-7, with D tentatively TRBD1 or TRBD2 (5 bases each). CDR3 length: 12 amino acids. V was cut by 8 bases and J by 4 bases, with 12 bases left in between. Germline CDR1 SNHLY, CDR2 FYNNEI. The CDR3 is CASEGEGYEQYF. The CDR3 coding sequence is TGTGCCAGCGAGGGTGAGGGGTACGAGCAGTACTTC.

This clonotype was detected many times. The chain links TRBV28 to TRBJ1-1; D unresolved. The CDR3 has 14 residues. V lost 4 bases to trimming and J lost 1 base, with 10 bases between them. Germline assignment: CDR1 MDHEN and CDR2 SYDVKM. The CDR3 here is CASSYHEWNTEAFF. CDR3 coding DNA: TGTGCCAGCAGTTACCATGAATGGAACACTGAAGCTTTCTTT.

This clonotype has ten or more counts. The gene calls are TRBV28 and TRBJ1-5; TRBD1 matches at 7 bases. The J segment lost 2 bases and the V segment lost 5 bases, leaving 9 bases of the junction unmatched. Germline CDR1 reads MDHEN; CDR2 reads SYDVKM. The CDR3 has 16 amino acids. The CDR3 DNA is TGTGCCAGCAGTACCTCAATCGGACAGGGCAATCAGCCCCAGCATTTT. Its protein is CASSTSIGQGNQPQHF.

This chain connects TRBV18 to TRBJ1-1, with TRBD1 matching 9 bases. Germline trimming cut 2 bases from V and 3 bases from J; bases unmatched to any gene: 4. This CDR3 is 15 amino acids long. The V gene's germline CDR1 is KGHSH and CDR2 LQKENI. In DNA form, the CDR3 reads TGTGCCAGCTCACCAAACAGGGGGCTGGACACTGAAGCTTTCTTT. Amino acid sequence: CASSPNRGLDTEAFF.

The V and J genes are TRBV10-3 and TRBJ2-5; D unclear. The CDR3 loop spans 11 amino acids. Germline V gene data show CDR1 as ENHRY and CDR2 as SYGVKD. V lost 8 bases and J lost 3, with 7 bases in between. The CDR3 sequence is CAIGGKETQYF. The CDR3, as DNA: TGTGCCATCGGCGGTAAAGAGACCCAGTACTTC.

This clonotype has a count of ten or more. The gene calls are TRBV12-3 or TRBV12-4 and TRBJ2-7; 14 positions agree with TRBD2. The CDR3 runs 15 residues. V shed 5 bases and J 1 base; nucleotides not matched to a gene: 1. CDR3 nucleotides: TGTGCCAGCAGTCGGACTAGCGGGGGGTCCTACGAGCAGTACTTC. Translating gives CASSRTSGGSYEQYF.

Many counts were recorded for this clonotype. This rearrangement joins TRBV19 to TRBJ2-7, with D perhaps matching TRBD1 or TRBD2 (5 bases each). Trimming removed 0 bases at V and 2 bases at J, with 14 bases between. Germline CDR1 and CDR2: LNHDA and SQIVND (reference sequence). The CDR3 is 16 amino acids. CDR3 sequence: CASSIEIGTRPYEQYF. The CDR3 DNA follows: TGTGCCAGTAGTATAGAGATCGGGACCCGGCCCTACGAGCAGTACTTC.

This sequence joins TRBV12-3 or TRBV12-4 and TRBJ1-2; D uncertain. This CDR3 contains 13 residues. The V end was cut by 5 bases, the J end by 8 bases, with 15 bases between. The CDR3 nucleotides read TGTGCCAGCAGTCCCGCCCCCGGGAGGGGCTACACCTTC. This sequence encodes CASSPAPGRGYTF.

Ten or more counts support this clonotype. The chain combines TRBV20-1 with TRBJ1-5; the D is unclear. V dropped 6 bases and J dropped 5 bases, with 11 bases sitting between them. The CDR3 covers 12 residues. Germline CDR1 and CDR2: DFQATT and SNEGSKA (reference sequence). As DNA, the CDR3 is TGCAGTGCAATGAGACGGGATCAGCCCCAGCATTTT. Translating it yields CSAMRRDQPQHF.

This clonotype showed up just a few times. V gene TRBV28 combines with J gene TRBJ2-2; D possibly matches TRBD1 or TRBD2 (5 bases each). The CDR3 is 14 amino acids. Per the germline V gene, CDR1 is MDHEN and CDR2 is SYDVKM. The V and J ends lost 3 bases and 7 bases respectively, with 12 bases between them. CDR3 loop: CASSLISGSGELFF. CDR3 in DNA: TGTGCCAGCAGTTTGATATCAGGGAGCGGGGAGCTGTTTTTT.